These 26 T cell receptor beta chains were sequenced from one sample in a study of blood T cell repertoires in COVID-19. Libraries were prepared by immunoSEQ multiplex PCR; TCRdb keeps only in-frame clonotypes and omits some of them. Counted here are about 230,000 clones, more than 65% occurring once; the ten biggest clones make up about 4.2%. Sequencing was done on a sample of peripheral blood. The receptors come from a middle-aged man with active or convalescent COVID-19.

This clone was observed once. The chain uses TRBV28 and TRBJ1-2; D not resolved. The germline V gene has CDR1 MDHEN and CDR2 SYDVKM. V lost 6 bases to trimming and J lost 1 base, with 12 bases between them. The CDR3 length is 14 residues. The DNA of the CDR3 is TGTGCCAGCAGCGGAGACGGGAGTAACTATGGCTACACCTTC. Encoded protein: CASSGDGSNYGYTF.

The chain is built from TRBV5-1 and TRBJ2-5; D may be TRBD2 (7 bases). This CDR3 region has 13 residues. Trimming stripped 7 bases from V and 5 bases from J, with 15 bases between. Looked up from germline, CDR1 is SGHRS and CDR2 is YFSETQ. CDR3 in amino acids: CASQQGRGETQYF. In DNA, the CDR3 is TGCGCCAGCCAGCAGGGGAGGGGGGAGACCCAGTACTTC.

V gene TRBV11-2 combines with J gene TRBJ2-7, with D perhaps TRBD1 (5 bases). V lost 0 bases to trimming and J lost 3 bases, with 9 bases between them. CDR1 and CDR2 (germline): SGHAT, FQNNGV. The CDR3 extends over 14 amino acids. The CDR3 here is CASSLEPGRYEQYF. In DNA, the CDR3 is TGTGCCAGCAGCTTAGAGCCAGGGCGCTACGAGCAGTACTTC.

V and J are TRBV5-1 and TRBJ1-6; D ambiguous. Germline CDR1 and CDR2: SGHRS and YFSETQ. Trimming removed 0 bases from V and 6 bases from J, with 7 bases in between. The CDR3 spans 14 residues. Written as DNA, the CDR3 is TGCGCCAGCAGCTTGGAGACGGGTAATTCACCCCTCCACTTT. It yields the protein CASSLETGNSPLHF.

This chain's CDR3 is CASSFFGQGSEGYTF. The CDR3 coding sequence is TGTGCCAGCAGCTTTTTCGGACAGGGAAGCGAAGGCTACACCTTC. The chain uses TRBV5-6 and TRBJ1-2; TRBD1 aligns across 8 bases. Germline CDR1 reads SGHDT; CDR2 reads YYEEEE. V was pared by 2 bases and J by 8 bases, with 11 bases of the junction left unmatched. This CDR3 region has 15 residues. The whole variable domain, remainder taken from reference TRBV5-6 and TRBJ1-2, is DAGVTQSPTHLIKTRGQQVTLRCSPKSGHDTVSWYQQALGQGPQFIFQYYEEEERQRGNFPDRFSGHQFPNYSSELNVNALLLGDSALYLCASSFFGQGSEGYTFGSGTRLTVV.

V usage is TRBV2 and J usage is TRBJ2-3; D unclear. This CDR3 comprises 15 residues. V lost 6 bases and J 1 base, leaving 14 bases between the germline ends. The germline CDR1 and CDR2 sequences are SNHLY and FYNNEI. For the CDR3, the DNA is TGTGCCAGCAGCCTAAACCCGGGTGGCACAGATACGCAGTATTTT. It is translated as CASSLNPGGTDTQYF.

The V gene is TRBV18, the J gene TRBJ1-3; TRBD1 matches at 7 bases. Germline CDR1 is KGHSH and CDR2 is LQKENI. V trimming: 5 bases; J trimming: 0 bases; junction bases outside the gene matches: 10. This CDR3 region has 17 residues. CDR3 sequence: CASSTLNRGASGNTIYF. DNA of the CDR3: TGTGCCAGCTCAACTCTAAACAGGGGAGCCTCTGGAAACACCATATATTTT.

On this clone: This same CDR3 is encoded by further DNA sequences in the sample. The V call is TRBV12-3 or TRBV12-4, the J call TRBJ1-1, with D unclear. Trimming stripped 4 bases from V and 1 base from J, with 7 bases between. The CDR3 contains 13 residues. CDR3 DNA sequence: TGTGCCAGCAGTTCTGGCAGGAACACTGAAGCTTTCTTT. It encodes CASSSGRNTEAFF.

This chain links TRBV9 with TRBJ2-6, with a weak D call TRBD1 (6 bases). The V gene's germline CDR1 is SGDLS and CDR2 YYNGEE. Trimming removed 1 base from V and 3 bases from J, with 11 bases in between. This CDR3 is 16 amino acids long. In nucleotides, the CDR3 is TGTGCCAGCAGCGTACTACAGGGCGGTGGGGCCAACGTCCTGACTTTC. Its translation: CASSVLQGGGANVLTF.

This clone was seen a few times. Different DNA sequences within this sample yield the same CDR3. The chain carries TRBV5-1 and TRBJ2-6; D uncertain. Germline CDR1 SGHRS, CDR2 YFSETQ. The CDR3 has 15 residues. The V gene lost 4 bases and the J gene lost 1 base, with 9 bases spanning the gap. The CDR3: CASSLGSSGANVLTF. CDR3 in DNA: TGCGCCAGCAGCCTCGGGTCTTCTGGGGCCAACGTCCTGACTTTC.

The chain is built from TRBV5-8 and TRBJ2-3; 9 nucleotides align to TRBD2. CDR1 and CDR2 from the germline V gene are SGHTS and YDEGEE. The CDR3 contains 16 residues. The J segment lost 4 bases and the V segment lost 4 bases, leaving 10 bases of the junction unmatched. The CDR3 DNA reads TGTGCCAGCAGCCCGCGGCGGGGGGGCGGATCAGATACGCAGTATTTT. The encoded protein is CASSPRRGGGSDTQYF.

The V call is TRBV28, the J call TRBJ2-3; TRBD1 aligns across 9 bases. The length of the CDR3 is 16 residues. The trim removed 5 bases at V and 3 bases at J, leaving 9 bases unmatched. Germline loops: CDR1 MDHEN, CDR2 SYDVKM. This chain's CDR3 is CASSLEGQGLTDTQYF. Written as DNA, the CDR3 is TGTGCCAGCAGTCTGGAAGGACAGGGGCTAACAGATACGCAGTATTTT.

The V gene is TRBV7-8, the J gene TRBJ2-7, with 7 bases matching TRBD1. Germline-derived CDR1 and CDR2 are SGHVS and FQNEAQ. The CDR3 spans 15 residues. Losses at the gene ends were 5 bases for V and 3 bases for J; bases not matched to a gene: 10. CDR3 residues: CASSPDTGQNYEQYF. CDR3 coding DNA: TGTGCCAGCAGCCCGGATACGGGACAGAACTACGAGCAGTACTTC.

This sequence joins TRBV5-6 and TRBJ1-1; D is unclear. The CDR3 is 13 amino acids. The V end was cut by 4 bases, the J end by 9 bases, with 16 bases between. CDR1 SGHDT and CDR2 YYEEEE come from the germline V gene. CDR3 bases: TGTGCCAGCAGCGGCGACGGAGCCCTGAAAGCTTTCTTT. This codes for CASSGDGALKAFF.

This sequence joins TRBV19 and TRBJ2-2; 7 bases match TRBD2. The ends lost 2 bases at V and 7 bases at J; junction bases unmatched: 10. The CDR3 spans 16 residues. Per the germline V gene, CDR1 is LNHDA and CDR2 is SQIVND (reference sequence). CDR3: CASSIPGRGSNGELFF. CDR3 in DNA: TGTGCCAGTAGTATACCGGGGAGGGGTTCTAACGGGGAGCTGTTTTTT.

This chain uses TRBV19 with TRBJ2-1; 9 nucleotides line up with TRBD2. Trimming removed 3 bases from V and 7 bases from J; junction bases left unmatched: 7. The CDR3 consists of 15 residues. Germline assignment: CDR1 LNHDA and CDR2 SQIVND (reference sequence). The CDR3 DNA is TGTGCCAGTAGTATGCTAGCGGGGAAGGGAAATGAGCAGTTCTTC. Its protein product is CASSMLAGKGNEQFF.

The chain employs TRBV6-2 or TRBV6-3 and TRBJ1-1, with 10 bases aligning to TRBD1. Looked up from germline, CDR1 is MNHEY and CDR2 is SVGEGT. V shed 3 bases, J shed 0 bases, and the junction held 4 bases outside the gene matches. The CDR3 length is 16 residues. The CDR3, as DNA: TGTGCCAGCAGTTATTCCGGGACAGGGGTGAACACTGAAGCTTTCTTT. Encoded protein: CASSYSGTGVNTEAFF.

The chain has TRBV20-1 and TRBJ2-7; the D gene is possibly TRBD2 (5 bases). This CDR3 has 11 residues. V gave up 5 bases and J gave up 6 bases, with 11 bases separating them. Germline-derived CDR1 and CDR2 are DFQATT and SNEGSKA (reference sequence). The CDR3 bases are TGCAGTGCTGGCCGGGGTGGCGAGCAGTACTTC. Translation: CSAGRGGEQYF.

In its sample, this clone was seen a few times. The chain uses TRBV28 and TRBJ2-7; the match to TRBD1 covers 9 bases. This CDR3 has 15 amino acids. Germline values: CDR1 MDHEN, CDR2 SYDVKM. The V gene end was trimmed by 1 base and the J gene end by 6 bases; junction bases not matched to a gene: 7. This chain's CDR3 is CASSLSPRTGAEQYF. The CDR3 nucleotides read TGTGCCAGCAGTTTATCTCCTCGGACAGGGGCCGAGCAGTACTTC.

This clone came up many times. The chain combines TRBV11-2 with TRBJ2-1, with 9 bases fitting TRBD1. Looked up from germline, CDR1 is SGHAT and CDR2 is FQNNGV. V lost 1 base, J lost 5 bases, and 9 bases stayed unmatched. This CDR3 has 17 residues. The DNA of the CDR3 is TGTGCCAGCAGCTTAGGCCCGGGACAGGGTCCCAACAATGAGCAGTTCTTC. The encoded protein is CASSLGPGQGPNNEQFF.

The chain couples TRBV7-9 to TRBJ2-7, with 7 bases that match TRBD1. CDR1 SEHNR and CDR2 FQNEAQ come from the germline V gene (reference sequence). V was pared by 6 bases and J by 3 bases, with 8 bases of the junction left unmatched. The CDR3 consists of 14 residues. The CDR3 nucleotides are TGTGCCAGCAGTCGATCCGGGACAGACTACGAGCAGTACTTC. It is translated as CASSRSGTDYEQYF.

J is TRBJ2-3 and V is TRBV2, with 10 bases that match TRBD2. This CDR3 has 14 residues. Germline values: CDR1 SNHLY, CDR2 FYNNEI. After removal of 7 bases from V and 5 bases from J, the junction contained 6 bases not matched to a gene. This chain's CDR3 is CASKSGGVGDTQYF. In DNA, the CDR3 is TGTGCCAGCAAGAGCGGGGGGGTCGGAGATACGCAGTATTTT. Full variable domain (remainder filled in from reference TRBV2 and TRBJ2-3): EPEVTQTPSHQVTQMGQEVILRCVPISNHLYFYWYRQILGQKVEFLVSFYNNEISEKSEIFDDQFSVERPDGSNFTLKIRSTKLEDSAMYFCASKSGGVGDTQYFGPGTRLTVL.

The chain is built from TRBV15 and TRBJ2-2, with D possibly TRBD2 on 5 matching bases. Germline values: CDR1 LNHNV, CDR2 YYDKDF (reference sequence). V was trimmed by 3 bases and J by 5 bases, leaving 10 bases between them. The CDR3 length is 14 residues. CDR3 amino acids: CATSRPTRTGELFF. The CDR3 nucleotides are TGTGCCACCAGCAGGCCCACTAGGACCGGGGAGCTGTTTTTT.

The J gene is TRBJ2-1, the V gene TRBV5-4, with TRBD2 matching over 12 bases. This CDR3 is built from 16 residues. The germline V gene has CDR1 SGHNT and CDR2 YYREEE (reference sequence). V shed 0 bases, J shed 9 bases, and the junction held 7 bases outside the gene matches. The CDR3 sequence: CASSLASGGARGEQFF. CDR3 DNA: TGTGCCAGCAGCTTGGCTAGCGGGGGGGCCCGAGGTGAGCAGTTCTTC.

V gene TRBV9 combines with J gene TRBJ2-3; TRBD2 matches 9 bases. J was trimmed by 4 bases and V by 5 bases; bases with no gene match: 8. The CDR3 totals 15 residues. The germline V gene encodes CDR1 SGDLS and CDR2 YYNGEE. CDR3 region: CASRKLAGAADTQYF. The CDR3 nucleotides are TGTGCCAGCAGAAAGTTAGCGGGGGCGGCAGATACGCAGTATTTT.

The V and J genes are TRBV5-1 and TRBJ1-6; the D gene is possibly TRBD1 (6 bases). There are 14 residues in the CDR3. V was clipped by 0 bases and J by 8 bases, with 9 bases between them. CDR1 SGHRS and CDR2 YFSETQ come from the germline V gene. In nucleotides, the CDR3 is TGCGCCAGCAGCTTGGCAGGGGTGGATTCACCCCTCCACTTT. Encoded protein: CASSLAGVDSPLHF. Based on the CDR3 plus reference TRBV5-1 and TRBJ1-6, the full variable domain is KAGVTQTPRYLIKTRGQQVTLSCSPISGHRSVSWYQQTPGQGLQFLFEYFSETQRNKGNFPGRFSGRQFSNSRSEMNVSTLELGDSALYLCASSLAGVDSPLHFGNGTRLTVT.